The 26 T cell receptor beta chains given below trace back to one sample, sequenced in a study of T and B cells in COVID-19 patients. TRB rearrangements were amplified by multiplex PCR with BIOMED2 TRB-A/B primers. Each CDR3 protein is one row after TCRdb ran MiXCR on the multiplex PCR reads. This table holds more than 9,000 distinct CDR3 sequences, around 28% found once. From blood, roughly 220-550 ng of genomic DNA served as TRB template. Sequencing input: blood. These receptor sequences come from a human donor who had recovered from COVID-19.

The gene calls are TRBV6-5 and TRBJ2-3, with D unclear. V gave up 5 bases and J gave up 1 base, with 10 bases separating them. The germline gives CDR1 MNHEY, CDR2 SVGAGI. The CDR3 covers 14 residues. CDR3 sequence: CASSPGRRTDTQYF. The CDR3 coding sequence is TGTGCCAGCAGTCCAGGCAGGCGCACAGATACGCAGTATTTT.

This clonotype was counted between two and nine times. The V gene is TRBV20-1, the J gene TRBJ2-3; D possibly corresponds to TRBD2 (6 bases). V lost 6 bases to trimming and J lost 2 bases, with 9 bases between them. CDR3 length: 12 residues. CDR1 DFQATT and CDR2 SNEGSKA come from the germline V gene (reference sequence). CDR3 residues: CSAWGDTDTQYF. The CDR3 bases are TGCAGTGCCTGGGGGGACACAGATACGCAGTATTTT.

There are many counts of this clonotype. This chain uses TRBV18 with TRBJ2-3; no clear D. There are 14 residues in the CDR3. Germline V gives CDR1 KGHSH, CDR2 LQKENI. Trimming cost V 1 base and J 0 bases, with 5 bases left between them. The CDR3 DNA is TGTGCCAGCTCACCACTCGACAGCACAGATACGCAGTATTTT. Amino acids: CASSPLDSTDTQYF.

The V and J genes are TRBV28 and TRBJ1-5, with D tentatively TRBD1 (5 bases). From germline, CDR1 is MDHEN and CDR2 SYDVKM. CDR3 length equals 19 residues. The V end was cut by 5 bases, the J end by 0 bases, with 23 bases between. CDR3 residues: CASSQGSAVGVHSNQPQHF. The DNA for the CDR3 is TGTGCCAGCAGTCAAGGGTCCGCAGTGGGGGTCCATAGCAATCAGCCCCAGCATTTT.

The V and J genes are TRBV28 and TRBJ2-2; weak D call: TRBD2 (5 bases). This CDR3 comprises 14 residues. Germline assignment: CDR1 MDHEN and CDR2 SYDVKM. Trimming left V 6 bases short and J 0 bases short, with 8 bases between. CDR3 sequence (DNA): TGTGCCAGCAGCCGGGGATCGAACACCGGGGAGCTGTTTTTT. This codes for CASSRGSNTGELFF.

In its sample, this clonotype is medium-sized. The gene calls are TRBV11-1 and TRBJ2-2; 10 positions match TRBD1. Germline V CDR1 and CDR2: SGHAT, FQDESV (reference sequence). CDR3 length: 18 amino acids. The V segment lost 2 bases and the J segment 0 bases; nucleotides outside the gene matches: 6. The CDR3 sequence is CASSLLRTGGANTGELFF. The CDR3 DNA reads as TGTGCCAGCAGCTTATTGCGGACAGGGGGTGCGAACACCGGGGAGCTGTTTTTT.

The chain carries TRBV7-2 and TRBJ1-3; D call uncertain. The CDR3 totals 13 residues. V shed 5 bases and J shed 4 bases, with 9 bases lying between them. The germline V gene encodes CDR1 SGHTA and CDR2 FQGNSA. This chain's CDR3 is CASSLTQGNTIYF. CDR3 nucleotide sequence: TGTGCCAGCAGCCTCACACAGGGAAACACCATATATTTT.

This clonotype has a count of ten or more. The chain recombines TRBV10-3 with TRBJ2-3; a possible D gene is TRBD1 (5 bases). V was trimmed by 4 bases and J by 1 base, leaving 9 bases between them. The CDR3 is 14 amino acids. Germline CDR1 and CDR2: ENHRY and SYGVKD. The CDR3 sequence is CAISAGRGTDTQYF. In nucleotides, the CDR3 is TGTGCCATCAGTGCGGGCAGGGGCACAGATACGCAGTATTTT.

The V call is TRBV11-1, the J call TRBJ2-7, with D possibly being TRBD2 (5 bases). The V end lost 5 bases, the J end lost 3 bases, and 11 bases lay between the germline ends. This CDR3 has 13 amino acids. CDR1 is SGHAT and CDR2 is FQDESV in the germline V gene (reference sequence). CDR3 nucleotide sequence: TGTGCCAGCAGCAGCATCCGGGGCTACGAGCAGTACTTC. It specifies CASSSIRGYEQYF.

The V call is TRBV6-6, the J call TRBJ2-1, with 11 bases fitting TRBD1. Germline lookup yields CDR1 MNHNY and CDR2 SVGAGI (reference sequence). CDR3 length: 15 residues. J was trimmed by 8 bases and V by 1 base; bases with no gene match: 4. As DNA, the CDR3 is TGTGCCAGCAGTTACTGGACAGGGGGCAAAGATGAGCAGTTCTTC. This codes for CASSYWTGGKDEQFF.

The chain uses TRBV27 and TRBJ2-3; TRBD2 agrees at 14 bases. Per germline, CDR1 MNHEY and CDR2 SMNVEV (reference sequence). V shed 5 bases, J shed 2 bases, and the junction held 6 bases outside the gene matches. CDR3 length equals 17 residues. CDR3 DNA sequence: TGTGCCAGCAGTCCCCGGACTAGCGGGGGGACCACAGATACGCAGTATTTT. Its translation: CASSPRTSGGTTDTQYF.

This clonotype occurred a few times. This chain links TRBV19 with TRBJ1-1, with D possibly matching TRBD1 (6 bases). Trimming shortened V by 9 bases and J by 0 bases, and 14 bases separated the two germline ends. Germline V gives CDR1 LNHDA, CDR2 SQIVND (reference sequence). The CDR3 sequence is 14 residues long. The CDR3 nucleotides read TGTGCCAGCCGCCCCACAGGGTTGAACACTGAAGCTTTCTTT. Its protein product is CASRPTGLNTEAFF. Full variable domain (remainder filled in from reference TRBV19 and TRBJ1-1): DGGITQSPKYLFRKEGQNVTLSCEQNLNHDAMYWYRQDPGQGLRLIYYSQIVNDFQKGDIAEGYSVSREKKESFPLTVTSAQKNPTAFYLCASRPTGLNTEAFFGQGTRLTVV.

This clonotype showed up just a few times. The chain couples TRBV6-2 or TRBV6-3 to TRBJ2-7; D unclear. The ends were cut back, 0 bases at V and 1 base at J, with 7 bases in the middle. Per the germline V gene, CDR1 is MNHEY and CDR2 is SVGEGT. This CDR3 is 14 amino acids long. The CDR3 loop is CASSYSVGSYEQYF. DNA of the CDR3: TGTGCCAGCAGTTACTCGGTCGGTTCCTACGAGCAGTACTTC.

J is TRBJ2-5 and V is TRBV24-1; D gene unclear. Germline V gene data show CDR1 as KGHDR and CDR2 as SFDVKD. CDR3 length: 14 residues. The ends were cut back, 5 bases at V and 4 bases at J, with 13 bases in the middle. CDR3 region: CATSVGSGIETQYF. The CDR3 DNA follows: TGTGCCACCAGTGTGGGGTCAGGCATAGAGACCCAGTACTTC.

In its sample, this clonotype was seen a few times. V usage is TRBV18 and J usage is TRBJ2-7; D is ambiguous. The germline V gene encodes CDR1 KGHSH and CDR2 LQKENI. This CDR3 contains 13 residues. Trimming shortened V by 2 bases and J by 3 bases, and 8 bases separated the two germline ends. CDR3 nucleotide sequence: TGTGCCAGCTCACCAATCCCCATCTACGAGCAGTACTTC. Translating it yields CASSPIPIYEQYF.

This clonotype was counted between two and nine times. J is TRBJ1-4 and V is TRBV6-1; a weak D match, TRBD1 (5 bases). Trimming took off 11 bases at V and 8 bases at J, with 18 bases between the two ends. Germline assignment: CDR1 MNHNS and CDR2 SASEGT. The CDR3 contains 13 residues. Written as DNA, the CDR3 is TGTGCCGGGCGGCGACAGCCCGGCGAAAAACTGTTTTTT. Its translation: CAGRRQPGEKLFF.

The chain carries TRBV21-1 and TRBJ2-2; the table's D gene call, TRBD2, was not cross checked with the DNA. TRBV21-1 is a known pseudogene. The CDR3 is made up of 24 amino acids. The CDR3 reads CASSKVKQSRLAGGIGVGTGELFF. CDR3 DNA sequence: TGTGCCAGCAGCAAAGTCAAACAGTCTAGGCTAGCGGGAGGGATTGGAGTGGGAACCGGGGAGCTGTTTTTT.

This clonotype is categorized as medium-sized. The genes are TRBV6-5 and TRBJ2-7; 9 bases are a match to TRBD2. CDR1 and CDR2 from the germline V gene are MNHEY and SVGAGI. The CDR3 length is 16 residues. Trimming took 2 bases from V and 2 from J; bases not matched to a gene: 7. CDR3 residues: CASSYAGTSQTYEQYF. CDR3 nucleotide sequence: TGTGCCAGCAGTTACGCCGGGACTAGCCAAACCTACGAGCAGTACTTC.

The chain joins TRBV5-6 to TRBJ1-6; the D is unclear. The CDR3 length is 12 residues. CDR1 and CDR2 from the germline V gene are SGHDT and YYEEEE. The V end lost 2 bases, the J end lost 10 bases, and 7 bases lay between the germline ends. The CDR3, as DNA: TGTGCCAGCAGCTTTAATGAATCACCCCTCCACTTT. Translating gives CASSFNESPLHF.

V is TRBV29-1 and J is TRBJ1-1, with D unclear. This CDR3 is 11 amino acids long. The germline gives CDR1 SQVTM, CDR2 ANQGSEA. The CDR3 DNA is TGCAGTGCTGGGAGCTACACTGAAGCTTTCTTT. It translates to CSAGSYTEAFF.

The chain carries TRBV6-5 and TRBJ1-6; D uncertain. Per germline, CDR1 MNHEY and CDR2 SVGAGI. V lost 5 bases and J lost 0, with 17 bases in between. This CDR3 is built from 18 residues. CDR3 DNA: TGTGCCAGCAGTCTATTCGACCCACAGAGCTCCTATAATTCACCCCTCCACTTT. Its translation is CASSLFDPQSSYNSPLHF.

This clonotype was seen only a few times. This CDR3 reads CSVFIIGRGRVSNQPQHF. The CDR3 DNA is TGCAGCGTCTTTATTATAGGGAGGGGGCGGGTTAGCAATCAGCCCCAGCATTTT. The chain is built from TRBV29-1 and TRBJ1-5; TRBD1 agrees at 7 bases. Germline trimming cut 6 bases from V and 0 bases from J; bases unmatched to any gene: 17. CDR1 and CDR2 from the germline V gene are SQVTM and ANQGSEA. This CDR3 is 18 amino acids long.

This clonotype was recorded many times. The V call is TRBV18, the J call TRBJ1-6, with a weak D call TRBD1 (5 bases). CDR3 size: 14 residues. CDR1 and CDR2 from the germline V gene are KGHSH and LQKENI. V lost 6 bases and J 9 bases, leaving 15 bases between the germline ends. The CDR3 DNA follows: TGTGCCAGCTCCCTAGGGGAACGAGGTTCACCCCTCCACTTT. It translates to CASSLGERGSPLHF.

V gene TRBV7-2 combines with J gene TRBJ1-2; the D gene is possibly TRBD1 (5 bases). Trimming removed 4 bases from V and 1 base from J, with 10 bases in between. The CDR3 is 14 amino acids. Germline V gene lookup returns CDR1 SGHTA and CDR2 FQGNSA. In DNA form, the CDR3 reads TGTGCCAGCAGCTCGACAGTGATTAACTATGGCTACACCTTC. It encodes CASSSTVINYGYTF.

This chain uses TRBV5-4 with TRBJ2-7; 11 bases are shared with TRBD2. CDR1 and CDR2 from the germline V gene are SGHNT and YYREEE (reference sequence). V dropped 0 bases and J dropped 2; count of bases not matched to a gene: 4. The CDR3 consists of 16 residues. In DNA form, the CDR3 reads TGTGCCAGCAGCTTGGGTACTAGCGGGGGAACCTACGAGCAGTACTTC. Translation gives CASSLGTSGGTYEQYF.

This clonotype is termed medium-sized. The chain carries TRBV29-1 and TRBJ2-5; unclear D gene. V lost 4 bases and J lost 5, with 5 bases in between. Per the germline V gene, CDR1 is SQVTM and CDR2 is ANQGSEA. The CDR3 consists of 10 residues. CDR3 sequence: CSVGMETQYF. DNA for the CDR3: TGCAGCGTTGGAATGGAGACCCAGTACTTC.